These 4 T cell receptor beta chains came from one sample sequenced in a study of cytomegalovirus exposure and HLA in healthy donors. The study ran its PCR with 60 Vbeta and 13 Jbeta primers. Method: immunoSEQ multiplex PCR; TCRdb's copy keeps in-frame clones and lacks some. The sample includes about 120,000 clones, about 63% of them seen just once. Material: PBMCs. The receptors here all came from a man under 40 in good health and CMV-seropositive.

This clone was seen a handful of times. The V call is TRBV15, the J call TRBJ1-2; tentatively, D is TRBD1 (5 bases). The CDR3 has 13 residues. Trimming took off 4 bases at V and 2 bases at J, with 8 bases between the two ends. CDR1 LNHNV and CDR2 YYDKDF come from the germline V gene (reference sequence). The CDR3: CATSISGNYGYTF. DNA for the CDR3: TGTGCCACCAGCATATCAGGGAACTATGGCTACACCTTC.

The J gene is TRBJ1-5, the V gene TRBV18; tentatively, D is TRBD1 (6 bases). Per germline, CDR1 KGHSH and CDR2 LQKENI. Trimming took 2 bases from V and 5 from J, leaving 7 bases between them. CDR3 length: 13 amino acids. In DNA form, the CDR3 reads TGTGCCAGCTCACCATCAGGGGATCAGCCCCAGCATTTT. It translates to CASSPSGDQPQHF.

V is TRBV5-1 and J is TRBJ1-3; possible D gene TRBD1, 6 bases. This CDR3 spans 14 amino acids. Germline CDR1 SGHRS, CDR2 YFSETQ. V was cut by 2 bases and J by 4 bases, with 10 bases left in between. The CDR3 loop reads CASSFSGAGNTIYF. The CDR3 DNA reads as TGCGCCAGCAGCTTTTCAGGGGCCGGAAACACCATATATTTT.

Only a few counts were recorded for this clone. The rearrangement joins TRBV25-1 to TRBJ2-7; TRBD1 is a possible D gene (6 bases). Germline lookup yields CDR1 MGHDK and CDR2 SYGVNS. With 1 base removed from V and 12 bases from J, the gap between germline ends came to 10 bases. The CDR3 is 11 amino acids. CDR3 in DNA: TGTGCCAGCAGTGAATCGACAGGTTTGTACTTC. It specifies CASSESTGLYF.